Below are 10 T cell receptor beta chains sequenced from a single sample in a study of blood T cell repertoires in COVID-19. Profiled with immunoSEQ multiplex PCR; TCRdb holds only in-frame clones, not every one. The sample contains some 270,000 clones, more than 75% of which appear only once. What was sequenced was PBMCs or T cells enriched from blood (not recorded which). These receptors were taken from a woman aged 50 to 65 who had been exposed to COVID-19.

The chain couples TRBV6-2 or TRBV6-3 to TRBJ2-5, with TRBD2 identical over 7 bases. Germline V gene lookup returns CDR1 MNHEY and CDR2 SVGEGT. Germline trimming cut 4 bases from V and 0 bases from J; bases unmatched to any gene: 2. The CDR3 covers 14 residues. CDR3 DNA sequence: TGTGCCAGCAGTTCCGGGGGGTACCAAGAGACCCAGTACTTC. Protein sequence: CASSSGGYQETQYF.

This chain connects TRBV6-2 or TRBV6-3 to TRBJ1-1; D is ambiguous. Trimming shortened V by 4 bases and J by 9 bases, and 12 bases separated the two germline ends. Germline V gene sequence: CDR1 MNHEY, CDR2 SVGEGT. This CDR3 region has 12 residues. CDR3 sequence reads: CASSSGGQQAFF. CDR3 nucleotides: TGTGCCAGCAGTTCCGGAGGGCAGCAAGCTTTCTTT.

The chain joins TRBV27 to TRBJ2-5, with no clear D. V was pared by 4 bases and J by 5 bases, with 8 bases between. CDR3 length: 12 amino acids. Per germline, CDR1 MNHEY and CDR2 SMNVEV (reference sequence). In nucleotides, the CDR3 is TGTGCCAGCAGTTCTAGTGGGGAGACCCAGTACTTC. Residues: CASSSSGETQYF.

This chain uses TRBV5-1 with TRBJ2-7; a weak D match, TRBD2 (6 bases). The CDR3 consists of 16 residues. The V gene lost 4 bases and the J gene lost 0 bases, with 17 bases spanning the gap. Per germline, CDR1 SGHRS and CDR2 YFSETQ. CDR3 DNA sequence: TGCGCCAGCAGCACCTACCCTTTCGGGAGCTCCTACGAGCAGTACTTC. It encodes CASSTYPFGSSYEQYF.

This rearrangement joins TRBV19 to TRBJ2-2; D call uncertain. This CDR3 has 13 amino acids. Per germline, CDR1 LNHDA and CDR2 SQIVND (reference sequence). V was shortened by 5 bases and J by 14 bases, with 18 bases between the two germline ends. The CDR3 DNA is TGTGCCAGTAGTCCAGGTGTTTTCCGGTCCCTGTTTTTT. Translating it yields CASSPGVFRSLFF.

This chain links TRBV7-2 with TRBJ2-2; TRBD1 agrees at 7 bases. This CDR3 is 15 amino acids long. Germline CDR1 reads SGHTA; CDR2 reads FQGNSA. V shed 5 bases, J shed 5 bases, and the junction held 8 bases outside the gene matches. The CDR3 bases are TGTGCCAGCAGCCCGCAGACAGGGTGGACCGGGGAGCTGTTTTTT. Translation gives CASSPQTGWTGELFF.

This chain joins TRBV19 and TRBJ1-5; D may be TRBD1 (6 bases). The V end lost 4 bases, the J end lost 8 bases, and 12 bases lay between the germline ends. Germline V lookup: CDR1 LNHDA, CDR2 SQIVND (reference sequence). The CDR3 contains 13 residues. The CDR3 nucleotides are TGTGCCAGTAGTAGTGACAGGTACGAGCCCCAGCATTTT. The encoded protein is CASSSDRYEPQHF.

The gene calls are TRBV5-5 and TRBJ2-5, with TRBD2 matching over 9 bases. The J segment lost 1 base and the V segment lost 0 bases, leaving 4 bases of the junction unmatched. The CDR3 has 16 residues. The germline V gene has CDR1 SGHKS and CDR2 YYEKEE (reference sequence). This CDR3 reads CASSLGSGGPQETQYF. The DNA for the CDR3 is TGTGCCAGCAGCTTGGGTAGCGGGGGCCCCCAAGAGACCCAGTACTTC.

This rearrangement joins TRBV6-1 to TRBJ1-2; TRBD1 agrees at 9 bases. The CDR3 runs to 14 residues. After removal of 5 bases from V and 4 bases from J, the junction contained 5 bases not matched to a gene. CDR1 is MNHNS, CDR2 SASEGT, per germline. The CDR3 DNA is TGTGCCAGCAGTCCGCCGGGACAGGGCTATGGCTACACCTTC. Residues: CASSPPGQGYGYTF.

This chain uses TRBV29-1 with TRBJ2-7; 7 bases agree with TRBD1. The CDR3 sequence is 13 residues long. Trimming cost V 7 bases and J 6 bases; bases outside gene matches: 12. Germline V lookup: CDR1 SQVTM, CDR2 ANQGSEA. The CDR3 coding sequence is TGCAGCGCCCGACCGGGACAGAGCTTCGAGCAGTACTTC. Protein sequence: CSARPGQSFEQYF.